This T cell receptor beta chain was observed in a study of blood T cell repertoires in COVID-19. Per the authors' pipeline: Amplified reference gene primers provided the basis for estimating nucleated cell counts. TCRdb's copy holds only in-frame clones and misses some; the assay was immunoSEQ multiplex PCR. D and trimming were read from the DNA, whereas the V and J calls and clone size are those reported in that table. The sample comprises 300,000 to 400,000 clones, roughly 90% of which are singletons, and more than 0.9% rests with the top ten. Germline V gene lookup returns CDR1 KGHSH and CDR2 LQKENI. The CDR3 loop spans 15 amino acids. The V end was cut by 3 bases, the J end by 6 bases, with 15 bases between. This clone was counted only a few times. Study members were between about 18 and 100 years old and lived in 24 US regions.

This receptor was identified in a woman aged 25 to 39 with acute COVID-19. The genes are TRBV18 and TRBJ2-1; the D gene is possibly TRBD1 (6 bases). Sequencing was carried out using PBMCs or T cells enriched from blood (not recorded which). CDR3 sequence reads: CASSPPGALGNEQFF. DNA for the CDR3: TGTGCCAGCTCACCGCCAGGGGCGTTAGGCAATGAGCAGTTCTTC.